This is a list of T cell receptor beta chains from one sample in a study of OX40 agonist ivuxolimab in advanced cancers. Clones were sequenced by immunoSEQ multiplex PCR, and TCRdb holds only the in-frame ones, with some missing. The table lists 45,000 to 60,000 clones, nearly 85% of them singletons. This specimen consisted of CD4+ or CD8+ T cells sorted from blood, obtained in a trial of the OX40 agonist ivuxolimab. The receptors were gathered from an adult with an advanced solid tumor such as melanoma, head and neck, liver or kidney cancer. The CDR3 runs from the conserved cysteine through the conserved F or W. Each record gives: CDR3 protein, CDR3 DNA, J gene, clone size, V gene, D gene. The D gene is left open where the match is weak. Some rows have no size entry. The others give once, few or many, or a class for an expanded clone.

CDR3 protein: CASRENRVANTGELFF
CDR3 DNA: TGTGCCAGCAGAGAAAACAGGGTCGCGAACACCGGGGAGCTGTTTTTT
J gene: TRBJ2-2
clone size: -
V gene: TRBV27
D gene: -

CDR3 protein: CASSFSAPNTGELFF
CDR3 DNA: TGTGCCAGCAGTTTCTCAGCACCGAACACCGGGGAGCTGTTTTTT
J gene: TRBJ2-2
clone size: -
V gene: TRBV27
D gene: -

CDR3 protein: CASSLGDLNYGYTF
CDR3 DNA: TGCGCCAGCAGCTTGGGGGACCTGAACTATGGCTACACCTTC
J gene: TRBJ1-2
clone size: few
V gene: TRBV5-1
D gene: -

CDR3 protein: CASSEWAESYEQYF
CDR3 DNA: TGTGCCAGCAGCGAGTGGGCAGAGTCCTACGAGCAGTACTTC
J gene: TRBJ2-7
clone size: -
V gene: TRBV7-2
D gene: -

CDR3 protein: CASSTSSVQGRNTEAFF
CDR3 DNA: TGTGCCAGCAGTACATCGAGCGTACAGGGGAGGAACACTGAAGCTTTCTTT
J gene: TRBJ1-1
clone size: -
V gene: TRBV7-9
D gene: TRBD1

CDR3 protein: CASSLPGGQYNEQFF
CDR3 DNA: TGTGCCAGCAGCCTTCCCGGGGGACAGTACAATGAGCAGTTCTTC
J gene: TRBJ2-1
clone size: -
V gene: TRBV5-4
D gene: -

CDR3 protein: CASSAMNTEAFF
CDR3 DNA: TGTGCCAGCAGCGCAATGAACACTGAAGCTTTCTTT
J gene: TRBJ1-1
clone size: -
V gene: TRBV6-5
D gene: -

CDR3 protein: CASSRTSSEGETQYF
CDR3 DNA: TGCGCCAGCAGCAGGACTAGCTCCGAGGGAGAGACCCAGTACTTC
J gene: TRBJ2-5
clone size: -
V gene: TRBV5-1
D gene: TRBD2

CDR3 protein: CASSFALGPTYEQYF
CDR3 DNA: TGTGCCAGCAGTTTCGCCCTCGGACCTACCTACGAGCAGTACTTC
J gene: TRBJ2-7
clone size: -
V gene: TRBV28
D gene: -

CDR3 protein: CASSPLQGADTEAFF
CDR3 DNA: TGTGCCAGCTCCCCGTTACAGGGGGCGGACACTGAAGCTTTCTTT
J gene: TRBJ1-1
clone size: -
V gene: TRBV18
D gene: TRBD1

CDR3 protein: CAWSVKRSANQPQHF
CDR3 DNA: TGTGCCTGGAGTGTTAAAAGGTCTGCTAATCAGCCCCAGCATTTT
J gene: TRBJ1-5
clone size: -
V gene: TRBV30
D gene: -

CDR3 protein: CASSMGGYTF
CDR3 DNA: TGTGCCAGCTCCATGGGCGGCTACACCTTC
J gene: TRBJ1-2
clone size: -
V gene: TRBV6-1
D gene: -

CDR3 protein: CASTIGQGVSYGYTF
CDR3 DNA: TGTGCCAGCACCATCGGACAGGGTGTTTCCTATGGCTACACCTTC
J gene: TRBJ1-2
clone size: -
V gene: TRBV19
D gene: TRBD1

CDR3 protein: CASSLGSRKFF
CDR3 DNA: TGTGCCAGCAGCTTGGGCAGTAGGAAGTTCTTC
J gene: TRBJ2-1
clone size: -
V gene: TRBV7-2
D gene: -

CDR3 protein: CSERAPGLGYTF
CDR3 DNA: TGCAGCGAGAGGGCCCCTGGCCTTGGCTACACCTTC
J gene: TRBJ1-2
clone size: -
V gene: TRBV29-1
D gene: -

CDR3 protein: CASSQDPGSSGNTIYF
CDR3 DNA: TGTGCCAGCAGCCAAGACCCGGGAAGCTCTGGAAACACCATATATTTT
J gene: TRBJ1-3
clone size: once
V gene: TRBV4-2
D gene: -

CDR3 protein: CASSPLASANTGELFF
CDR3 DNA: TGTGCCAGCAGCCCCCTGGCCAGCGCGAACACCGGGGAGCTGTTTTTT
J gene: TRBJ2-2
clone size: -
V gene: TRBV7-3
D gene: -

CDR3 protein: CASSTSRDRGLGQPQHF
CDR3 DNA: TGTGCCAGTAGTACGTCCCGGGACAGGGGGCTGGGTCAGCCCCAGCATTTT
J gene: TRBJ1-5
clone size: -
V gene: TRBV19
D gene: TRBD1

CDR3 protein: CSAGISGANVLTF
CDR3 DNA: TGCAGCGCGGGTATCTCTGGGGCCAACGTCCTGACTTTC
J gene: TRBJ2-6
clone size: once
V gene: TRBV29-1
D gene: -

CDR3 protein: CASSVARGLSYGYTF
CDR3 DNA: TGTGCCAGCAGCGTAGCTAGGGGGCTGAGCTATGGCTACACCTTC
J gene: TRBJ1-2
clone size: -
V gene: TRBV9
D gene: TRBD1

CDR3 protein: CASSRAGVPDTQYF
CDR3 DNA: TGTGCCAGCAGTAGAGCGGGAGTACCAGATACGCAGTATTTT
J gene: TRBJ2-3
clone size: -
V gene: TRBV2
D gene: TRBD2

CDR3 protein: CASSQVVRVNTGELFF
CDR3 DNA: TGCGCCAGCAGCCAAGTCGTCAGAGTGAACACCGGGGAGCTGTTTTTT
J gene: TRBJ2-2
clone size: once
V gene: TRBV4-1
D gene: -

CDR3 protein: CASSGLAGPYEQYF
CDR3 DNA: TGTGCCAGCAGCGGACTAGCGGGGCCCTACGAGCAGTACTTC
J gene: TRBJ2-7
clone size: -
V gene: TRBV9
D gene: TRBD2